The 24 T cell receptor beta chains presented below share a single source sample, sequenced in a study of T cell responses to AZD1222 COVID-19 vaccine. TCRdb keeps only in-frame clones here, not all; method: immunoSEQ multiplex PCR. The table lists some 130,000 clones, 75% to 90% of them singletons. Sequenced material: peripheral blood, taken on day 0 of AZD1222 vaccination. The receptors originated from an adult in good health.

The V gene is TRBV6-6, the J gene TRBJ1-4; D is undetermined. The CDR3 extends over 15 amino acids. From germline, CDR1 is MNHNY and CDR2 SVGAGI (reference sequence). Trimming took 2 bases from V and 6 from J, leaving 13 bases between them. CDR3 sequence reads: CASSYPDGLDEKLFF. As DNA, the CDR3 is TGTGCCAGCAGTTACCCCGATGGATTAGATGAAAAACTGTTTTTT.

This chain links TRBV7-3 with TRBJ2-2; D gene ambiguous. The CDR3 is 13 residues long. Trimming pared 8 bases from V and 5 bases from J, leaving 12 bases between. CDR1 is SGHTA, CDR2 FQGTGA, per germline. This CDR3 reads CASATAATGELFF. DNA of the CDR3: TGTGCCAGCGCAACGGCAGCGACCGGGGAGCTGTTTTTT.

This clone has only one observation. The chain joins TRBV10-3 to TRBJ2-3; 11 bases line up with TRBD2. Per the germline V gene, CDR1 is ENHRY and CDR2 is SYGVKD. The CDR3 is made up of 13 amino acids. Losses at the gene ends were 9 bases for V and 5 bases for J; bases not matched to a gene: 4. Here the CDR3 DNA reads TGTGCCATACTAGCGGGGGATCAAGATACGCAGTATTTT. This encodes CAILAGDQDTQYF.

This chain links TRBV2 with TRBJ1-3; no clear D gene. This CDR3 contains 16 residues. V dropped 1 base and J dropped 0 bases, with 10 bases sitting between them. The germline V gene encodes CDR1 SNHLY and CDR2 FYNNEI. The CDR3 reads CASSEESPGSGNTIYF. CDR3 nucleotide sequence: TGTGCCAGCAGTGAAGAGTCTCCGGGCTCTGGAAACACCATATATTTT.

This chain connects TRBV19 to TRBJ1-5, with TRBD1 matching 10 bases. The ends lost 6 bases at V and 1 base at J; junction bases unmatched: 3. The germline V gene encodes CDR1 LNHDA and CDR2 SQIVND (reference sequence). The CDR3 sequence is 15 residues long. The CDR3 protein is CASRADRGSNQPQHF. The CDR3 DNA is TGTGCCAGTAGAGCGGACAGGGGGAGCAATCAGCCCCAGCATTTT. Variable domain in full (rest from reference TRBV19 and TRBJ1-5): DGGITQSPKYLFRKEGQNVTLSCEQNLNHDAMYWYRQDPGQGLRLIYYSQIVNDFQKGDIAEGYSVSREKKESFPLTVTSAQKNPTAFYLCASRADRGSNQPQHFGDGTRLSIL.

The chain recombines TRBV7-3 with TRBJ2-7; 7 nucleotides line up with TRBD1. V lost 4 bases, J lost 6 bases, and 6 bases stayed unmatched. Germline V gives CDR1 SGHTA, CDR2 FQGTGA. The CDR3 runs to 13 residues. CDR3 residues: CASSSQGYGEQYF. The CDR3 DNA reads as TGTGCCAGCAGCTCACAGGGGTATGGCGAGCAGTACTTC. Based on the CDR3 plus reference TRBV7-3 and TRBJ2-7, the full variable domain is GAGVSQTPSNKVTEKGKYVELRCDPISGHTALYWYRQSLGQGPEFLIYFQGTGAADDSGLPNDRFFAVRPEGSVSTLKIQRTERGDSAVYLCASSSQGYGEQYFGPGTRLTVT.

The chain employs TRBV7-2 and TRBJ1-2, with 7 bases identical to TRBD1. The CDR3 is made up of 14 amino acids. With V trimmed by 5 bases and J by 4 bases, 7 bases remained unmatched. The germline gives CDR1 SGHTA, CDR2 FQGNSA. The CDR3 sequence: CASSETGRSYGYTF. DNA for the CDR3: TGTGCCAGCAGCGAGACAGGGCGGTCCTATGGCTACACCTTC. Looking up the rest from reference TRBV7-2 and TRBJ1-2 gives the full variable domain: GAGVSQSPSNKVTEKGKDVELRCDPISGHTALYWYRQSLGQGLEFLIYFQGNSAPDKSGLPSDRFSAERTGGSVSTLTIQRTQQEDSAVYLCASSETGRSYGYTFGSGTRLTVV.

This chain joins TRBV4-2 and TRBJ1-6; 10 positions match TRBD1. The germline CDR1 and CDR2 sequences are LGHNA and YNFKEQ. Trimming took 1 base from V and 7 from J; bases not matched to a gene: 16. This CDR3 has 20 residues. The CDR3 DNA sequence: TGTGCCAGCAGCCAAGGATCCGGGACAGGGGCTTTTTTGAGCAATTCACCCCTCCACTTT. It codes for CASSQGSGTGAFLSNSPLHF.

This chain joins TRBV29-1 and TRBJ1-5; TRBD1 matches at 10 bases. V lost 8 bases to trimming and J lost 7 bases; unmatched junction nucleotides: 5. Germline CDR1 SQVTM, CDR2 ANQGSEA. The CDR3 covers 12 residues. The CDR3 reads CSIGTGEQPQHF. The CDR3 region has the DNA TGCAGCATAGGGACAGGGGAACAGCCCCAGCATTTT.

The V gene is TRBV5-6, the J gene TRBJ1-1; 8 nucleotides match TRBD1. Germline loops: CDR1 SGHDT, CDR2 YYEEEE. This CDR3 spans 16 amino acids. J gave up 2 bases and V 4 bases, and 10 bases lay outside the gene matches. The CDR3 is CASSAQGGIVNTEAFF. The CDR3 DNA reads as TGTGCCAGCAGCGCACAGGGGGGTATAGTAAACACTGAAGCTTTCTTT.

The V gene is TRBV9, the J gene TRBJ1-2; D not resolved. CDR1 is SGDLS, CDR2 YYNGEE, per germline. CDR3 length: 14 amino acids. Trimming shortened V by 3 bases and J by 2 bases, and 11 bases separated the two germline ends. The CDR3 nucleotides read TGTGCCAGCAGCGAAAACAGCGAAAACTATGGCTACACCTTC. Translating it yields CASSENSENYGYTF.

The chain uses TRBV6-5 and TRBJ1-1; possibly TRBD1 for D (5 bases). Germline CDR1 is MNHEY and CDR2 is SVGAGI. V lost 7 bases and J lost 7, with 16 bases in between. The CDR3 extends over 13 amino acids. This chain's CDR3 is CASNPGRRSEAFF. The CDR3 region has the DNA TGTGCCAGCAACCCGGGACGTCGAAGTGAAGCTTTCTTT.

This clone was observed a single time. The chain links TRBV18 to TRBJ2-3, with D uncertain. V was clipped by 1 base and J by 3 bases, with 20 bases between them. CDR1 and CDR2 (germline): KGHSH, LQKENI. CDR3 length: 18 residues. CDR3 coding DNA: TGTGCCAGCTCACCACAACAAGGAAGGATTACGGCGACAGATACGCAGTATTTT. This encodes CASSPQQGRITATDTQYF.

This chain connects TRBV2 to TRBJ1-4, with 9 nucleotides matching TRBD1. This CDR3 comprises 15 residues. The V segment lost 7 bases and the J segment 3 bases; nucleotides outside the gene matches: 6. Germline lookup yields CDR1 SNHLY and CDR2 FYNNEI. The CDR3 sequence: CASTSQGAANEKLFF. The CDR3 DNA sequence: TGTGCCAGCACATCACAGGGGGCGGCTAATGAAAAACTGTTTTTT.

The chain's CDR3 is CASMGNTEAFF. The DNA of the CDR3 is TGCGCCAGCATGGGGAACACTGAAGCTTTCTTT. The chain carries TRBV5-1 and TRBJ1-1; no firm D call. Trimming shortened V by 6 bases and J by 1 base, and 4 bases separated the two germline ends. The germline V gene has CDR1 SGHRS and CDR2 YFSETQ. CDR3 length: 11 amino acids.

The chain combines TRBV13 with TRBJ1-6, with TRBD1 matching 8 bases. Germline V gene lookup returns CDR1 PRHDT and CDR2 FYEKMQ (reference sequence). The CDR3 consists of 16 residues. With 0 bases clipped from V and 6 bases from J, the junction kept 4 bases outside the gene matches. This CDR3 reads CASSLGRDRFNSPLHF. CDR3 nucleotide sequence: TGTGCCAGCAGCTTAGGACGGGACAGGTTTAATTCACCCCTCCACTTT.

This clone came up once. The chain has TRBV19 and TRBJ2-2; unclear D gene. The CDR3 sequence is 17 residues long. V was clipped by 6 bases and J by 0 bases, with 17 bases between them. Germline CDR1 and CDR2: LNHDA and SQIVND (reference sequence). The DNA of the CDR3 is TGTGCCAGTAGCCCCGTATTCATAACCGCGAACACCGGGGAGCTGTTTTTT. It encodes CASSPVFITANTGELFF.

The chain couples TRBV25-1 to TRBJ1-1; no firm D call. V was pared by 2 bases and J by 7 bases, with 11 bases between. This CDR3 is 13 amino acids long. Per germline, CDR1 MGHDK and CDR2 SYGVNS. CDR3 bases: TGTGCCAGCAGTGAAGGCGGGGAAATTGAAGCTTTCTTT. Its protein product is CASSEGGEIEAFF.

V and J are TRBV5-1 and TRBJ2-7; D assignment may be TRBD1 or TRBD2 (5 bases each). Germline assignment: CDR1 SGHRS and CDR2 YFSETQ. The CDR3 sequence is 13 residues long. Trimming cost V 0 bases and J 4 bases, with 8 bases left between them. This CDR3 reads CASSLVGGYEQYF. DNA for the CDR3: TGCGCCAGCAGCTTGGTTGGGGGATACGAGCAGTACTTC.

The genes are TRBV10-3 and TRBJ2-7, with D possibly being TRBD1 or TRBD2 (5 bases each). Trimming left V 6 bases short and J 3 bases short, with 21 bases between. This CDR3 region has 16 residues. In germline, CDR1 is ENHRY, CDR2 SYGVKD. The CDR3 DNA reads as TGTGCCATCAGCGCCGGGACGGGAAAGGGGAACTACGAGCAGTACTTC. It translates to CAISAGTGKGNYEQYF.

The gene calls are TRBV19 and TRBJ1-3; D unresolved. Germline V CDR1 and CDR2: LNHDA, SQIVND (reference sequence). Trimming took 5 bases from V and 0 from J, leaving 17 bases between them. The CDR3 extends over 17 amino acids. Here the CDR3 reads CASSPDPGTNSGNTIYF. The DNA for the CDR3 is TGTGCCAGTAGTCCGGACCCGGGCACAAACTCTGGAAACACCATATATTTT.

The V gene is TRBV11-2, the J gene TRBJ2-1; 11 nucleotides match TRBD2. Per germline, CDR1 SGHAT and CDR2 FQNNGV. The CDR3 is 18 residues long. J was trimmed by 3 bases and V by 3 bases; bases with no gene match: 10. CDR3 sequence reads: CASSLGVAGGPSYNEQFF. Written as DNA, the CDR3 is TGTGCCAGCAGCTTGGGCGTAGCGGGGGGGCCGAGCTACAATGAGCAGTTCTTC. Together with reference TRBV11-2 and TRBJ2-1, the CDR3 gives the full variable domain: EAGVAQSPRYKIIEKRQSVAFWCNPISGHATLYWYQQILGQGPKLLIQFQNNGVVDDSQLPKDRFSAERLKGVDSTLKIQPAKLEDSAVYLCASSLGVAGGPSYNEQFFGPGTRLTVL.

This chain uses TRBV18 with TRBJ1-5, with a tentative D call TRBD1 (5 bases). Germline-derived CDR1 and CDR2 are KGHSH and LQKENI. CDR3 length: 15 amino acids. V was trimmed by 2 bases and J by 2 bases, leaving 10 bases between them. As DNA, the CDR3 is TGTGCCAGCTCACCAGACAGTCGGCGCAATCAGCCCCAGCATTTT. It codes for CASSPDSRRNQPQHF.

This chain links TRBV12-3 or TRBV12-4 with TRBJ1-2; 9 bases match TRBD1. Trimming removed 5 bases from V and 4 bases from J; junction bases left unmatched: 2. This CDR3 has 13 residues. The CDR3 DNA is TGTGCCAGCAGTCCGACAGGGGGCTATGGCTACACCTTC. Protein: CASSPTGGYGYTF.